One sample yielded the 19 T cell receptor beta chains listed below, sequenced in a study of cytomegalovirus exposure and HLA in healthy donors. PCR employed 60 Vbeta and 13 Jbeta primers. TCRdb keeps only in-frame clones here, not all; method: immunoSEQ multiplex PCR. The sample includes roughly 70,000 clones. What was sequenced was PBMCs. These receptors all stem from a female donor in good health and CMV-seropositive.

The V and J genes are TRBV4-1 and TRBJ1-5, with D uncertain. There are 13 residues in the CDR3. V lost 0 bases, J lost 6 bases, and 6 bases lay in between. CDR1 and CDR2 from the germline V gene are MGHRA and YSYEKL. The CDR3, as DNA: TGCGCCAGCAGCCAAGATCTATTTCAGCCCCAGCATTTT. Translated: CASSQDLFQPQHF.

The chain joins TRBV5-4 to TRBJ2-3; no reliable D call. Germline values: CDR1 SGHNT, CDR2 YYREEE (reference sequence). The germline V and J ends were trimmed by 7 bases and 6 bases, with 9 bases remaining between them. The CDR3 totals 11 residues. The DNA for the CDR3 is TGTGCCAGCCGAGAGCTGGATACGCAGTATTTT. Translating it yields CASRELDTQYF.

This chain links TRBV5-5 with TRBJ1-4, with D tentatively TRBD1 (5 bases). The CDR3 is made up of 14 amino acids. Trimming took 0 bases from V and 5 from J, leaving 8 bases between them. Germline CDR1 and CDR2: SGHKS and YYEKEE (reference sequence). CDR3 sequence: CASSLGGRNEKLFF. The CDR3 DNA reads TGTGCCAGCAGCTTGGGGGGGAGGAATGAAAAACTGTTTTTT.

This chain joins TRBV7-2 and TRBJ2-3, with TRBD2 matching 7 bases. This CDR3 is 15 amino acids long. Germline assignment: CDR1 SGHTA and CDR2 FQGNSA. The J segment lost 3 bases and the V segment lost 0 bases, leaving 3 bases of the junction unmatched. The CDR3 region is CASSLAIGRTDTQYF. DNA for the CDR3: TGTGCCAGCAGCTTAGCGATCGGGAGGACAGATACGCAGTATTTT.

This chain joins TRBV25-1 and TRBJ2-3, with a weak D call TRBD1 (6 bases). Germline V gene lookup returns CDR1 MGHDK and CDR2 SYGVNS. The CDR3 consists of 17 residues. V lost 3 bases and J lost 0, with 16 bases in between. The CDR3 DNA follows: TGTGCCAGCAGTGACCCCCACAGGGTTTCTAGCACAGATACGCAGTATTTT. Its protein product is CASSDPHRVSSTDTQYF.

The CDR3 nucleotides read TGTGCCAGCAGCACAGGGGGGACCGGAAACACCATATATTTT. Its translation: CASSTGGTGNTIYF. The chain joins TRBV7-2 to TRBJ1-3; TRBD1 aligns across 8 bases. V was clipped by 5 bases and J by 4 bases; unmatched bases: 4. Germline V gene lookup returns CDR1 SGHTA and CDR2 FQGNSA. The CDR3 is 14 residues long.

The chain is built from TRBV18 and TRBJ2-7; 7 positions agree with TRBD1. In germline, CDR1 is KGHSH, CDR2 LQKENI. This CDR3 has 15 amino acids. V shed 5 bases and J 1 base; nucleotides not matched to a gene: 8. CDR3 DNA sequence: TGTGCCAGCTCAGAGACAGGGAAGGGGTCCTACGAGCAGTACTTC. This gives the protein CASSETGKGSYEQYF.

The chain combines TRBV19 with TRBJ2-7, with 14 nucleotides matching TRBD2. This CDR3 has 14 amino acids. V gave up 5 bases and J gave up 8 bases; unmatched junction bases: 5. Germline V gene data show CDR1 as LNHDA and CDR2 as SQIVND (reference sequence). CDR3 residues: CASSGTSGRGKQYF. The CDR3 DNA sequence: TGTGCCAGTAGTGGGACTAGCGGGAGAGGGAAGCAGTACTTC.

Worth noting for this clone: Other DNA variants within this sample encode the same CDR3. The chain employs TRBV27 and TRBJ1-2, with D tentatively TRBD1 (6 bases). There are 14 residues in the CDR3. Looked up from germline, CDR1 is MNHEY and CDR2 is SMNVEV (reference sequence). Trimming pared 0 bases from V and 6 bases from J, leaving 11 bases between. The CDR3 loop reads CASSLSGRGNGYTF. CDR3 bases: TGTGCCAGCAGTTTATCAGGCAGGGGAAATGGCTACACCTTC.

The chain recombines TRBV27 with TRBJ2-3; TRBD2 matches at 11 bases. The V segment lost 3 bases and the J segment 5 bases; nucleotides outside the gene matches: 13. CDR1 and CDR2 from the germline V gene are MNHEY and SMNVEV (reference sequence). This CDR3 is built from 18 residues. The CDR3 protein is CASSFNPLLAGDLDTQYF. DNA of the CDR3: TGTGCCAGCAGTTTTAATCCGCTACTAGCGGGAGATTTAGATACGCAGTATTTT.

This chain uses TRBV4-3 with TRBJ1-2, with TRBD1 as a possible D gene (5 bases). This CDR3 is built from 12 residues. Germline assignment: CDR1 LGHNA and CDR2 YSLEER. V lost 0 bases to trimming and J lost 8 bases, with 7 bases between them. CDR3 protein: CASSQDPGGYTF. The CDR3 nucleotides are TGCGCCAGCAGCCAAGACCCAGGGGGCTACACCTTC.

The gene calls are TRBV5-1 and TRBJ2-1; 8 positions agree with TRBD2. Germline lookup yields CDR1 SGHRS and CDR2 YFSETQ. With 1 base clipped from V and 5 bases from J, the junction kept 2 bases outside the gene matches. The CDR3 runs 14 residues. The CDR3 spells CASSLTSGNNEQFF. The CDR3 DNA follows: TGCGCCAGCAGCTTGACTAGCGGAAACAATGAGCAGTTCTTC.

The rearrangement links TRBV7-8 to TRBJ2-2, with TRBD2 identical over 7 bases. The length of the CDR3 is 16 residues. The germline V gene has CDR1 SGHVS and CDR2 FQNEAQ. V gave up 4 bases and J gave up 2 bases; unmatched junction bases: 7. CDR3 coding DNA: TGTGCCAGCAGCTCGGTAGGAGCGGGAAACACCGGGGAGCTGTTTTTT. It codes for CASSSVGAGNTGELFF.

J is TRBJ1-2 and V is TRBV6-1; D may be TRBD1 (5 bases). V was pared by 2 bases and J by 8 bases, with 15 bases between. The germline gives CDR1 MNHNS, CDR2 SASEGT. The CDR3 length is 14 residues. CDR3 region: CASSELGQRKGYTF. DNA of the CDR3: TGTGCCAGCAGTGAATTGGGGCAAAGGAAAGGCTACACCTTC.

CDR3 sequence reads: CASSFWPTTDTQYF. The CDR3 DNA reads TGTGCCAGCAGCTTTTGGCCCACCACAGATACGCAGTATTTT. V usage is TRBV5-4 and J usage is TRBJ2-3; no firm D call. This CDR3 spans 14 amino acids. Trimming took off 2 bases at V and 2 bases at J, with 9 bases between the two ends. The V gene's germline CDR1 is SGHNT and CDR2 YYREEE (reference sequence).

The chain uses TRBV6-1 and TRBJ1-3; 7 bases map to TRBD1. Per the germline V gene, CDR1 is MNHNS and CDR2 is SASEGT. The CDR3 length is 15 residues. V lost 5 bases, J lost 2 bases, and 6 bases stayed unmatched. The CDR3 sequence: CASSPSDRAGNTIYF. CDR3 DNA sequence: TGTGCCAGCAGTCCCAGCGACAGGGCTGGAAACACCATATATTTT.

The chain recombines TRBV4-1 with TRBJ1-4; 10 bases are a match to TRBD1. Germline CDR1 MGHRA, CDR2 YSYEKL. V dropped 1 base and J dropped 5; count of bases not matched to a gene: 1. This CDR3 spans 15 amino acids. CDR3 DNA sequence: TGCGCCAGCAGCCAAGCGGGACAGGGGAATGAAAAACTGTTTTTT. Its protein is CASSQAGQGNEKLFF.

This rearrangement joins TRBV4-1 to TRBJ1-1; D may be TRBD1 (6 bases). Trimming left V 2 bases short and J 3 bases short, with 22 bases between. The CDR3 runs 18 residues. Germline CDR1 and CDR2: MGHRA and YSYEKL. The CDR3: CASSQLGGGLNLDTEAFF. In DNA form, the CDR3 reads TGCGCCAGCAGCCAATTAGGGGGTGGTCTGAATTTGGACACTGAAGCTTTCTTT.

Regarding this clone: The junction and the germline gene differ at one end; a read error may be behind it. The gene calls are TRBV29-1 and TRBJ1-1, with 11 bases aligning to TRBD1. The germline CDR1 and CDR2 sequences are SQVTM and ANQGSEA. The CDR3 contains 15 residues. In nucleotides, the CDR3 is TGCAGCGTAGGTGGGACAGGGGGAAAGAACACTGAAGATTTCTTT. Protein product: CSVGGTGGKNTEDFF.